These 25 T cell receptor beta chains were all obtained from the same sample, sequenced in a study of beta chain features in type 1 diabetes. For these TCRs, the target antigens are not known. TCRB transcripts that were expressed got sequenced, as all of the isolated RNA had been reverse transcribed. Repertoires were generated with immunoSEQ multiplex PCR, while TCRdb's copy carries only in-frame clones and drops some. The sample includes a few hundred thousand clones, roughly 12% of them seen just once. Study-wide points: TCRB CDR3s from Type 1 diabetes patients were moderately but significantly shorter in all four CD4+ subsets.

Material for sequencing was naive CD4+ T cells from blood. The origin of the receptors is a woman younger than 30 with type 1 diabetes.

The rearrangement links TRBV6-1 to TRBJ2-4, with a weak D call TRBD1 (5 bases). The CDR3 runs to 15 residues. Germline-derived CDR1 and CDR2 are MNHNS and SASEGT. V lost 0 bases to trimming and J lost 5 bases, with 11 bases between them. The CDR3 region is CASSEAQGTQNIQYF. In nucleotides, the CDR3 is TGTGCCAGCAGTGAAGCCCAGGGAACCCAAAACATTCAGTACTTC.

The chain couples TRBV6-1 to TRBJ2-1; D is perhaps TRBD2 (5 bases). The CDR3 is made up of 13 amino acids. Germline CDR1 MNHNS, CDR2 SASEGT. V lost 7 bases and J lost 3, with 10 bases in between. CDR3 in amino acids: CASKGSGYNEQFF. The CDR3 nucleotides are TGTGCCAGCAAAGGGAGCGGCTACAATGAGCAGTTCTTC.

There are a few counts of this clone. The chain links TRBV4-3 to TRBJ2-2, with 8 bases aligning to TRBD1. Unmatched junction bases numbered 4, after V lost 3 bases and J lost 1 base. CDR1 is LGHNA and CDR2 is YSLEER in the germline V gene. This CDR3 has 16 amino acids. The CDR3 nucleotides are TGCGCCAGCAGCCAGCAGGGGGCCAAGAACACCGGGGAGCTGTTTTTT. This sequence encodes CASSQQGAKNTGELFF.

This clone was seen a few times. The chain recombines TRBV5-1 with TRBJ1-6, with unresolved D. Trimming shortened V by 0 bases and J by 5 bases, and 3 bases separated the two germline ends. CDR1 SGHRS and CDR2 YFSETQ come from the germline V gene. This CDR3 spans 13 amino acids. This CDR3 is CASSLADNSPLHF. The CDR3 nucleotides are TGCGCCAGCAGCTTGGCCGATAATTCACCCCTCCACTTT. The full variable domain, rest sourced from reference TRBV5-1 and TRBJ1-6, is KAGVTQTPRYLIKTRGQQVTLSCSPISGHRSVSWYQQTPGQGLQFLFEYFSETQRNKGNFPGRFSGRQFSNSRSEMNVSTLELGDSALYLCASSLADNSPLHFGNGTRLTVT.

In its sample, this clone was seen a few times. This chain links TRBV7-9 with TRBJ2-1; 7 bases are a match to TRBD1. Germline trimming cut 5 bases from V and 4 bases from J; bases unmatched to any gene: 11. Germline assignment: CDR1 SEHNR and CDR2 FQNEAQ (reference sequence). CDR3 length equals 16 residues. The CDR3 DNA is TGTGCCAGCAGCCCATATCGAGGGGGCGGGTACAATGAGCAGTTCTTC. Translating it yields CASSPYRGGGYNEQFF.

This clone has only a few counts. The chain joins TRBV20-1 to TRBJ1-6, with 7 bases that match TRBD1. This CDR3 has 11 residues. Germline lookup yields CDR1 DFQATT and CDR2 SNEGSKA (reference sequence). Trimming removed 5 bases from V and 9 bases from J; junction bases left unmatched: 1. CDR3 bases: TGCAGTGCTGGGGACAGTTCACCCCTCCACTTT. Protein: CSAGDSSPLHF.

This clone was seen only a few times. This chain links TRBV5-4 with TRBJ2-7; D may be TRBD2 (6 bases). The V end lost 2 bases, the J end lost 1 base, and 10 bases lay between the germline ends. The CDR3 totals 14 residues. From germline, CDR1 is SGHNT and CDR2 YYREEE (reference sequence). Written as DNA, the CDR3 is TGTGCCAGCAGCTTTGAGGAGGGTTCCTACGAGCAGTACTTC. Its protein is CASSFEEGSYEQYF.

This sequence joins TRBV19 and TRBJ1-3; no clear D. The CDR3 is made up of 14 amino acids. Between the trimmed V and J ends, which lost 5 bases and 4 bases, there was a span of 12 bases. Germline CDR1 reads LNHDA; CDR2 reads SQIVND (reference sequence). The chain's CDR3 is CASSQQSGGNTIYF. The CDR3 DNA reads TGTGCCAGTAGTCAACAGAGTGGCGGAAACACCATATATTTT.

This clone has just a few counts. CDR3: CASSPGLAGKQETQYF. The CDR3 DNA reads TGTGCCAGCAGCCCCGGACTAGCGGGGAAACAAGAGACCCAGTACTTC. J is TRBJ2-5 and V is TRBV9, with 12 positions matching TRBD2. The CDR3 totals 16 residues. Germline trimming cut 4 bases from V and 2 bases from J; bases unmatched to any gene: 6. CDR1 and CDR2 (germline): SGDLS, YYNGEE.

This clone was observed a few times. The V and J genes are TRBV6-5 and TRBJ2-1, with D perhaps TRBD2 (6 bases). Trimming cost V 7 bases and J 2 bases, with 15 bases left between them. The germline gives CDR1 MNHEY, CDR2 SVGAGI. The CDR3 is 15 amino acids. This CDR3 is CASTKGLLTYNEQFF. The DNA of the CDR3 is TGTGCCAGCACCAAGGGACTTTTGACCTACAATGAGCAGTTCTTC.

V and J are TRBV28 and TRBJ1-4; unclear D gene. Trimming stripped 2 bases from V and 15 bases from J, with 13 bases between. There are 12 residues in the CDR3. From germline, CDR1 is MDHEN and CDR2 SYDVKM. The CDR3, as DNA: TGTGCCAGCAGTTTAGTTGCCTCCAGGATGTTTTTT. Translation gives CASSLVASRMFF.

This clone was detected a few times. The CDR3 DNA is TGTGCCAGCAGCGGGACAGCTGATACGCAGTATTTT. Translation: CASSGTADTQYF. The V gene is TRBV13, the J gene TRBJ2-3; 7 nucleotides line up with TRBD1. CDR3 length: 12 residues. Per germline, CDR1 PRHDT and CDR2 FYEKMQ (reference sequence). After removal of 5 bases from V and 6 bases from J, the junction contained 2 bases not matched to a gene.

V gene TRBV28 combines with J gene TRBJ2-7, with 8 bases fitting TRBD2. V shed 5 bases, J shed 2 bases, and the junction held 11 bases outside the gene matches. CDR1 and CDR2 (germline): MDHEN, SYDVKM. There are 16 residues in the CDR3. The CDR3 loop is CASSIPRGSGAYEQYF. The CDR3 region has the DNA TGTGCCAGCAGTATACCCCGGGGTAGCGGGGCCTACGAGCAGTACTTC.

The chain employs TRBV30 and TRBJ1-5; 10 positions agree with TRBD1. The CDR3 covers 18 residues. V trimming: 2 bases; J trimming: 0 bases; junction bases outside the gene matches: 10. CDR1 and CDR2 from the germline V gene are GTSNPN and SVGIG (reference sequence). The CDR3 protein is CAWSRDRGGGYSNQPQHF. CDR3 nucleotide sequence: TGTGCCTGGAGTCGGGACAGGGGAGGGGGATATAGCAATCAGCCCCAGCATTTT.

The CDR3 region is CASLGGGSYNEQFF. The CDR3 region has the DNA TGTGCCAGCCTCGGTGGAGGCTCCTACAATGAGCAGTTCTTC. The chain uses TRBV28 and TRBJ2-1, with D possibly TRBD2 on 5 matching bases. V was clipped by 8 bases and J by 0 bases, with 11 bases between them. CDR3 size: 14 residues. Germline V gene lookup returns CDR1 MDHEN and CDR2 SYDVKM.

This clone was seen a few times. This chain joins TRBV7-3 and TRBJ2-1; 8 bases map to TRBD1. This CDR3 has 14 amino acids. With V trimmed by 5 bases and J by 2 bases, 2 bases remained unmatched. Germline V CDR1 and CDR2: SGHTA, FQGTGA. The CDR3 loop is CASSPGGPYNEQFF. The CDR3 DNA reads TGTGCCAGCAGCCCAGGGGGCCCCTACAATGAGCAGTTCTTC.

CDR3 residues: CATRPPGAQYQPQHF. CDR3 bases: TGTGCCACCAGGCCCCCAGGGGCACAATATCAGCCCCAGCATTTT. The chain recombines TRBV15 with TRBJ1-5; TRBD1 might be the D (6 bases). Germline V gene data show CDR1 as LNHNV and CDR2 as YYDKDF (reference sequence). With 6 bases removed from V and 5 bases from J, the gap between germline ends came to 17 bases. This CDR3 region has 15 residues. The variable domain in full, with the rest retrieved from reference TRBV15 and TRBJ1-5, is DAMVIQNPRYQVTQFGKPVTLSCSQTLNHNVMYWYQQKSSQAPKLLFHYYDKDFNNEADTPDNFQSRRPNTSFCFLDIRSPGLGDTAMYLCATRPPGAQYQPQHFGDGTRLSIL.

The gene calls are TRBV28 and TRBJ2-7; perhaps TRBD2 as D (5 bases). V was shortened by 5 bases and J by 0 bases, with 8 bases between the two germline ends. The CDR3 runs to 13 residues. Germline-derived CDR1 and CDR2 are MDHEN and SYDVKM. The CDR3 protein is CASSSGISYEQYF. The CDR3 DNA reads TGTGCCAGCAGTAGCGGTATCTCCTACGAGCAGTACTTC.

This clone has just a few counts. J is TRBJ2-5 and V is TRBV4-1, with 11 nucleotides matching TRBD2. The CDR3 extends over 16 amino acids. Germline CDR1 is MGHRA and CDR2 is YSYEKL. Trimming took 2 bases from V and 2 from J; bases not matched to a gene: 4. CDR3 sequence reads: CASSQPGTSGQETQYF. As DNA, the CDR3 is TGCGCCAGCAGCCAACCTGGGACTAGCGGACAAGAGACCCAGTACTTC.

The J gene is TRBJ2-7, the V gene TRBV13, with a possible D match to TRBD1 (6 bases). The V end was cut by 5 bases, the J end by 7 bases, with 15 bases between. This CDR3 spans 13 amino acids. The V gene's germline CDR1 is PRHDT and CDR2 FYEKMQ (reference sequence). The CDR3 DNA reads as TGTGCCAGCAGCCTACAACGGGACACAGAGCAGTACTTC. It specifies CASSLQRDTEQYF.

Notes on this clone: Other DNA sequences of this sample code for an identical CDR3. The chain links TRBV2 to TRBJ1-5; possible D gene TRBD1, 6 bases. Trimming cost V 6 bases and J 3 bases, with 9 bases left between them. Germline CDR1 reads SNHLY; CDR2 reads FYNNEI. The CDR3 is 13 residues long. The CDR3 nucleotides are TGTGCCAGCAGCGGACAGTCCAATCAGCCCCAGCATTTT. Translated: CASSGQSNQPQHF. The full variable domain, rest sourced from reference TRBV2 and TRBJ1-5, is EPEVTQTPSHQVTQMGQEVILRCVPISNHLYFYWYRQILGQKVEFLVSFYNNEISEKSEIFDDQFSVERPDGSNFTLKIRSTKLEDSAMYFCASSGQSNQPQHFGDGTRLSIL.

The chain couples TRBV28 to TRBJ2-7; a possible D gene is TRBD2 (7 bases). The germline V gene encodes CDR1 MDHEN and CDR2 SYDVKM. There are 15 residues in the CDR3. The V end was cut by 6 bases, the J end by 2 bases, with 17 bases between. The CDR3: CASREGGTNTYEQYF. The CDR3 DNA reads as TGTGCCAGCAGGGAGGGGGGGACTAACACCTACGAGCAGTACTTC.

The CDR3 nucleotides read TGTGCCGCACAGGGGTTGAAAACCGGGGAGCTGTTTTTT. Its translation: CAAQGLKTGELFF. The chain is built from TRBV10-3 and TRBJ2-2, with 7 bases that match TRBD1. This CDR3 comprises 13 residues. Per the germline V gene, CDR1 is ENHRY and CDR2 is SYGVKD. The trim removed 11 bases at V and 5 bases at J, leaving 8 bases unmatched.

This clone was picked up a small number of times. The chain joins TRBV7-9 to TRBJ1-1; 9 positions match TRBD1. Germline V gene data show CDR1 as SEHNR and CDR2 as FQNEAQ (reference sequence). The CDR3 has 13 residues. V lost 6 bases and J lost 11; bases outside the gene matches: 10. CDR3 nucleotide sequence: TGTGCCAGCAGACAGGGGGCGAAGGTAGTGGCTTTCTTT. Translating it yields CASRQGAKVVAFF.

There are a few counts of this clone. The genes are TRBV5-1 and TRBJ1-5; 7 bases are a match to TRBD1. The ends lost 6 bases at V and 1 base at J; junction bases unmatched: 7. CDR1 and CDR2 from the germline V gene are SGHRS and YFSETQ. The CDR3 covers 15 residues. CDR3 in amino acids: CASKIGTASNQPQHF. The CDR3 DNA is TGCGCCAGCAAAATCGGGACAGCGAGCAATCAGCCCCAGCATTTT.